This T cell receptor (beta chain) is drawn from a study of T cell responses to AZD1222 COVID-19 vaccine. Across the whole study: Second-dose groups at about 4 or about 12 weeks were pooled.

Whole-study findings and limits: Vaccine-associated CD4 TCRs ranged over spike, dominating at 160-218 and 743-854. White British donors predominated, females outnumbered males, and clonal diversity was possibly underestimated.

This CDR3 is 16 amino acids long. The J segment lost 3 bases and the V segment lost 5 bases, leaving 10 bases of the junction unmatched. Germline CDR1 and CDR2: SGHDT and YYEEEE. As concerns this clone: The antigen is unknown.

Assay: immunoSEQ multiplex PCR; the TCRdb copy retains only in-frame clones and omits some. This table has about 85,000 clones, 70% to 90% appearing once. The genes are TRBV5-6 and TRBJ2-4, with TRBD1 matching over 8 bases. This TCR came from an adult in good health. The sequences come from peripheral blood, collected on day 0 of AZD1222 vaccination. The CDR3 coding sequence is TGTGCCAGCAGACCGAGACAGGGGTGGAACAAAAACATTCAGTACTTC. It yields the protein CASRPRQGWNKNIQYF.